One TCR beta chain is described in this entry. Its antigen is currently unknown. Time point here: week 5, during vaccination. Doses comprised 300 ug of mutant IDH1 20-mer peptide each, plus topical imiquimod. These data come from a study of a mutant IDH1 vaccine in newly diagnosed glioma. Overall study context: Administration of eight vaccinations to patients took place in weeks 1, 3, 5, 7, 11, 15, 19, 23. First vaccine doses came 4-6 weeks after radiotherapy alone, or with temozolomide cycles.

Sequenced by immunoSEQ multiplex PCR; TCRdb stores in-frame clones only, minus some. Found here are 30,000 to 40,000 clones, 75% to 85% of them singletons; the top ten hold about an eighth. Between the trimmed V and J ends, which lost 5 bases and 8 bases, there was a span of 15 bases. Germline CDR1 and CDR2: MNHEY and SMNVEV (reference sequence). CDR3 length: 14 residues. Source: PBMCs, taken from a glioma patient whose treatment included an IDH1 peptide vaccine. The clonotype was recovered from a man aged 50 to 59 with glioma. The rearrangement links TRBV27 to TRBJ1-4; D uncertain. The CDR3 region is CASSSSAGGEKLFF. The CDR3 bases are TGTGCCAGCAGTAGTTCCGCGGGAGGCGAAAAACTGTTTTTT.